The clone carrying this TCR beta chain was seen a single time. Its antigen is not identified. It was cDNA, reverse transcribed from extracted RNA, that served as the sequencing template. Libraries were prepared by immunoSEQ multiplex PCR; TCRdb keeps only in-frame clonotypes and omits some of them. In the table there are some 200,000 clones, about 60% of which are singletons. This record belongs to a study of CD8+ T cells in alopecia areata. Study-level information: Treatment of the treated patients consisted of oral tofacitinib, 5 to 10 mg twice daily. Findings and limits, study-wide: In lesional scalp, particularly from alopecia totalis/universalis, clonality was higher than in normal scalp.

CDR3 length: 17 residues. V lost 4 bases and J lost 7, with 23 bases in between. Germline CDR1 and CDR2: MNHEY and SMNVEV (reference sequence). The V call is TRBV27, the J call TRBJ2-1, with D perhaps matching TRBD1 (6 bases). Material: CD4+ T cells sorted from blood, obtained at week 0. The sequence was collected from a human donor with alopecia areata. CDR3 sequence reads: CASSSKSGEPSLNEQFF. CDR3 coding DNA: TGTGCCAGCAGTTCCAAATCAGGGGAACCTTCCTTGAATGAGCAGTTCTTC.